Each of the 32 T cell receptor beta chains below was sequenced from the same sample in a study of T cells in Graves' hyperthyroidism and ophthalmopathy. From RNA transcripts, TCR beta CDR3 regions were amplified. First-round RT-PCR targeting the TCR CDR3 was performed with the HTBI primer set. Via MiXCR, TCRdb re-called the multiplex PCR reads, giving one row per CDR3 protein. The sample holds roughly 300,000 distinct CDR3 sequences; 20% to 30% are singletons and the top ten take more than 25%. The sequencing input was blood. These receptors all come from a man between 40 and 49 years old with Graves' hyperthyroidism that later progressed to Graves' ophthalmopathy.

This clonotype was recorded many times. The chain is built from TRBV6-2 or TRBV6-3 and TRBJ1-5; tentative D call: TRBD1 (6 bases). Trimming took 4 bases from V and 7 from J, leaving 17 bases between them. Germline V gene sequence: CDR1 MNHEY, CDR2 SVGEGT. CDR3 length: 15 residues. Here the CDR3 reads CASSWRGQREQPQHF. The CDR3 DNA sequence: TGTGCCAGCAGTTGGCGGGGGCAGCGGGAGCAGCCCCAGCATTTT.

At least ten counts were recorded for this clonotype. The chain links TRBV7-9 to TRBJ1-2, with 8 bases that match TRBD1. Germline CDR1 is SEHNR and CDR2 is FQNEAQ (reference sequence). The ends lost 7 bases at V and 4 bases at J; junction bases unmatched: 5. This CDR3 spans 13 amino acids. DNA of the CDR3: TGTGCCAGCAACAGGGGGGAGTTCTATGGCTACACCTTC. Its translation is CASNRGEFYGYTF.

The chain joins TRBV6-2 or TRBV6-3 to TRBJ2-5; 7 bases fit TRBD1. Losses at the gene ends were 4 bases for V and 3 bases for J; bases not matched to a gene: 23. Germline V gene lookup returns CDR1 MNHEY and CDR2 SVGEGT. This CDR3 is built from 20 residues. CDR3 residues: CASSFPLFVRQGETKETQYF. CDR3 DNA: TGTGCCAGCAGTTTCCCGCTGTTCGTAAGACAGGGAGAAACTAAAGAGACCCAGTACTTC.

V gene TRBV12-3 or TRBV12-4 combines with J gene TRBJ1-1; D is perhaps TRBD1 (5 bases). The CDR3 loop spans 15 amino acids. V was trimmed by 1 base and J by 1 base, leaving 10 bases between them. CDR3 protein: CASSLGGVSNTEAFF. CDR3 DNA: TGTGCCAGCAGTTTAGGGGGGGTATCGAACACTGAAGCTTTCTTT.

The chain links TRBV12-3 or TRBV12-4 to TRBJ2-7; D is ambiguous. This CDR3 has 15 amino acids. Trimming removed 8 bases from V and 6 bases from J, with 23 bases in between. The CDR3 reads CASLMRSPAPLEQYF. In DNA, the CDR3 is TGTGCCAGCTTAATGCGGTCACCGGCGCCCCTCGAGCAGTACTTC.

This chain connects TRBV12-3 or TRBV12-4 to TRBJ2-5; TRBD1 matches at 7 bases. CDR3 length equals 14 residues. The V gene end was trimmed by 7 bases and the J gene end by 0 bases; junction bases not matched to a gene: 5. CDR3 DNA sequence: TGTGCCAGCACTCGCACAGGGGACCAAGAGACCCAGTACTTC. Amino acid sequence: CASTRTGDQETQYF.

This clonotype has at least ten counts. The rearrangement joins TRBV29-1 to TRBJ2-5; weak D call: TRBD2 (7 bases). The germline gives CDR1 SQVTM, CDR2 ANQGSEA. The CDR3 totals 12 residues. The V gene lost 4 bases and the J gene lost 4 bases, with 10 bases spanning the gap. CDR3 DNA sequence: TGCAGCGTTGGAGGGGGGGCAGAGACCCAGTACTTC. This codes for CSVGGGAETQYF.

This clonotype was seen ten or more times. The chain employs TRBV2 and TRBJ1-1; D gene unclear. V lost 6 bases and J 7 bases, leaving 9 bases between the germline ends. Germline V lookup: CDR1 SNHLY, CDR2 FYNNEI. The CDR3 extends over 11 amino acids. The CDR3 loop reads CASSTDGEAFF. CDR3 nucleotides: TGTGCCAGCAGCACGGACGGTGAAGCTTTCTTT.

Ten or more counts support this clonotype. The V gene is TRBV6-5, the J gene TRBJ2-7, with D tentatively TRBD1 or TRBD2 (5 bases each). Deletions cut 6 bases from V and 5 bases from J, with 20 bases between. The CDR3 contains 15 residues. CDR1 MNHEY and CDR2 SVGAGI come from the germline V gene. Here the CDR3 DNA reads TGTGCCAGCAGGTACCGGGACCAACCTTGGGACGAGCAGTACTTC. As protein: CASRYRDQPWDEQYF.

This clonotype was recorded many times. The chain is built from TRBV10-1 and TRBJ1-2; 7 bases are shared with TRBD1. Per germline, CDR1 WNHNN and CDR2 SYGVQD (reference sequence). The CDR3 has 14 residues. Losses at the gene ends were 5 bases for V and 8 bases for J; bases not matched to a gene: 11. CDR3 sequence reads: CASSPGGTVRGYTF. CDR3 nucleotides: TGCGCCAGCAGTCCAGGCGGGACAGTGCGCGGCTACACCTTC.

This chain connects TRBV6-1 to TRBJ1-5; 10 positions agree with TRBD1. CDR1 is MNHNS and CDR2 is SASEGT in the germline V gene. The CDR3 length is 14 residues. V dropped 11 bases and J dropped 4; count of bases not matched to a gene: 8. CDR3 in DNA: TGTGCCGCATCCGGGACAGGGGTGAATCAGCCCCAGCATTTT. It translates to CAASGTGVNQPQHF.

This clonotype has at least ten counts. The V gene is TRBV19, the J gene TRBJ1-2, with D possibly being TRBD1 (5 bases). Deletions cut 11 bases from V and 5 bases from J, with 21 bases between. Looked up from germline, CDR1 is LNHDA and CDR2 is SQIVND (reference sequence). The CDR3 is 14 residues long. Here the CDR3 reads CAGIQRQGYYGYTF. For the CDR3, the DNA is TGTGCCGGTATCCAAAGGCAGGGATATTATGGCTACACCTTC.

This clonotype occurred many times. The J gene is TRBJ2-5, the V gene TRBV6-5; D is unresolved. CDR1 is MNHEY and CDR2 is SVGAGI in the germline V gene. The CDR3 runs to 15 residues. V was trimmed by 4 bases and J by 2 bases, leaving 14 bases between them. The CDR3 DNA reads TGTGCCAGCAGTTCCCAAGGTACCCCTCAAGAGACCCAGTACTTC. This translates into CASSSQGTPQETQYF.

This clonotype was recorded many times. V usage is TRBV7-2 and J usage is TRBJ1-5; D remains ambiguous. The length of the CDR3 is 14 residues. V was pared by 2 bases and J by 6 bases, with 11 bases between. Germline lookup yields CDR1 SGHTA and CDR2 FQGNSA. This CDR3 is CASSLISGSQPQHF. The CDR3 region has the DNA TGTGCCAGCAGCTTAATTTCAGGATCTCAGCCCCAGCATTTT.

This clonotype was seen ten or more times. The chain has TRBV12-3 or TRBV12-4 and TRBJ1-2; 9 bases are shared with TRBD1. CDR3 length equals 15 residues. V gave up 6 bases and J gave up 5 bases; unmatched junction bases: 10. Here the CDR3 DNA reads TGTGCCAGCAGCTTCGCCGGGACAGGGTTATATGGCTACACCTTC. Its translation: CASSFAGTGLYGYTF.

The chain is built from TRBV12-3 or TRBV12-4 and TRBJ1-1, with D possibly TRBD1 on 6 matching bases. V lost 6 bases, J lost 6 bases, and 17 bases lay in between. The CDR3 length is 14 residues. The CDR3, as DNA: TGTGCCAGCAGACCTCGGACGGGGGCGGCTGAAGCTTTCTTT. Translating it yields CASRPRTGAAEAFF.

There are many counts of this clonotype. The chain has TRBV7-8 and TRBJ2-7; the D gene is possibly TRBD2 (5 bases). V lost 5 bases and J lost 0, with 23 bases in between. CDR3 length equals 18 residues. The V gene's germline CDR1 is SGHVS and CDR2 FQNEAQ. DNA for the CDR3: TGTGCCAGCAGCCTTTACCCTTTAATTAGCGTCTCCTCCTACGAGCAGTACTTC. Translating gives CASSLYPLISVSSYEQYF.

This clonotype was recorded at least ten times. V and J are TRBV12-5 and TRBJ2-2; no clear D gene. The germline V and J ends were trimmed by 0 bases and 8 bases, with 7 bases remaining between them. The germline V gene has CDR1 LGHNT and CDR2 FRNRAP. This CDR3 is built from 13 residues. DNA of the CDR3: TGTGCTAGTGGTTTGGTGATTCCAGGGGAGCTGTTTTTT. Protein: CASGLVIPGELFF.

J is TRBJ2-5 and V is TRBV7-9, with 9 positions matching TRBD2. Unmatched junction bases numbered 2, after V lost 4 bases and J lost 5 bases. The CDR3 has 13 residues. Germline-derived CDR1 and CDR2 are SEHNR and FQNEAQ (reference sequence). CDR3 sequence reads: CASSSSGMETQYF. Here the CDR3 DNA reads TGTGCCAGCAGCTCTAGCGGGATGGAGACCCAGTACTTC.

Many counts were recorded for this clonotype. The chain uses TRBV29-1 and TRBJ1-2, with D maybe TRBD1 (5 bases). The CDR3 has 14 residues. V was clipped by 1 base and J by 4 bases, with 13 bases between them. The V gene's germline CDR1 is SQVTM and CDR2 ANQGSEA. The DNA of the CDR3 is TGCAGCGTTGAAGCAAGAGAGGGGAGCTATGGCTACACCTTC. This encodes CSVEAREGSYGYTF.

The DNA for the CDR3 is TGTGCCAGCAGCCATAATAAGAGAGAGACCCAGTACTTC. This codes for CASSHNKRETQYF. The rearrangement links TRBV3-1 to TRBJ2-5; D gene unclear. Germline CDR1 and CDR2: LGHDT and YNNKEL (reference sequence). V gave up 3 bases and J gave up 4 bases, with 9 bases separating them. The CDR3 has 13 amino acids.

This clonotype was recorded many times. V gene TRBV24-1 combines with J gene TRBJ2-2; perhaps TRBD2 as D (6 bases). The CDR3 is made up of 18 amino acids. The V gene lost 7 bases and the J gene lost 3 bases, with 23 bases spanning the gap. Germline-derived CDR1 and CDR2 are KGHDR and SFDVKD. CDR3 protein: CATSARRRLVKDTGELFF. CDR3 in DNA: TGTGCCACCAGCGCCCGCCGAAGACTAGTTAAGGACACCGGGGAGCTGTTTTTT.

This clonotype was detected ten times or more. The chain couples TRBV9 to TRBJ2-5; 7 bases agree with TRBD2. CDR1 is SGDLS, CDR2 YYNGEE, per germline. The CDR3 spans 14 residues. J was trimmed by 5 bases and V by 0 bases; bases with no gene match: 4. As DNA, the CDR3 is TGTGCCAGCAGCGTAGGCGGGAGCAGGGAGACCCAGTACTTC. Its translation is CASSVGGSRETQYF.

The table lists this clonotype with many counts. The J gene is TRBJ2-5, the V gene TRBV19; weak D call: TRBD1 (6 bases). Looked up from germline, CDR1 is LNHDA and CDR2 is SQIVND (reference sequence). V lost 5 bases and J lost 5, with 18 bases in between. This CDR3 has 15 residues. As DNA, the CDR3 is TGTGCCAGTAGTTACTCGACCAGGGGTTACGAGACCCAGTACTTC. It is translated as CASSYSTRGYETQYF. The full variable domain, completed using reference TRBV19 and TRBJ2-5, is DGGITQSPKYLFRKEGQNVTLSCEQNLNHDAMYWYRQDPGQGLRLIYYSQIVNDFQKGDIAEGYSVSREKKESFPLTVTSAQKNPTAFYLCASSYSTRGYETQYFGPGTRLLVL.

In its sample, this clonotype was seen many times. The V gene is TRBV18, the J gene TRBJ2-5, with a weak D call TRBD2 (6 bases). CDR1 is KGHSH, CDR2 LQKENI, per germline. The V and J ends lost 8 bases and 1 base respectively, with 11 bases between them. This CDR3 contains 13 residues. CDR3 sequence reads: CASSPGGQETQYF. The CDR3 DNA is TGTGCCAGCAGTCCCGGGGGCCAAGAGACCCAGTACTTC. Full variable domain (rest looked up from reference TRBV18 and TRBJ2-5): NAGVMQNPRHLVRRRGQEARLRCSPMKGHSHVYWYRQLPEEGLKFMVYLQKENIIDESGMPKERFSAEFPKEGPSILRIQQVVRGDSAAYFCASSPGGQETQYFGPGTRLLVL.

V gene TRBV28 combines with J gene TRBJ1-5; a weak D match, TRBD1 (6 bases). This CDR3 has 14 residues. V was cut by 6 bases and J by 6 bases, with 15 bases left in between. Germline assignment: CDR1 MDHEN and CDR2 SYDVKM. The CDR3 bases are TGTGCCAGCAGCAACGGACAGTTTAGTCAGCCCCAGCATTTT. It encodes CASSNGQFSQPQHF.

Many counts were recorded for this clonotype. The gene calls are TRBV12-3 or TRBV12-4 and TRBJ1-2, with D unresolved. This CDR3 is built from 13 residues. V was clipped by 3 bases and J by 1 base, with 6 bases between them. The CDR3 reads CASSFTLNYGYTF. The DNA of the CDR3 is TGTGCCAGCAGTTTTACACTTAACTATGGCTACACCTTC.

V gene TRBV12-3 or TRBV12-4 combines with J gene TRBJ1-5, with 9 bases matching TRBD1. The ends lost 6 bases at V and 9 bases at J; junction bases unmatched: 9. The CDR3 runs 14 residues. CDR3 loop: CASRSGTGSGPQHF. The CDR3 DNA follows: TGTGCCAGCAGGTCTGGGACAGGGTCCGGGCCCCAGCATTTT.

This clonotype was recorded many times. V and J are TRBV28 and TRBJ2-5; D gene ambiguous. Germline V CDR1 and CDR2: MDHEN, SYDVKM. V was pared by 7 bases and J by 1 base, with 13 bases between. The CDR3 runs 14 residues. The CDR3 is CASTPRTPQETQYF. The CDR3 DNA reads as TGTGCCAGCACCCCCCGGACCCCCCAAGAGACCCAGTACTTC.

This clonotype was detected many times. CDR3 loop: CASSLFRGLAGVQETQYF. The CDR3 region has the DNA TGTGCCAGCAGCTTATTCAGGGGACTAGCGGGAGTCCAAGAGACCCAGTACTTC. The chain joins TRBV11-2 to TRBJ2-5; 14 bases line up with TRBD2. The V gene's germline CDR1 is SGHAT and CDR2 FQNNGV. V trimming: 2 bases; J trimming: 1 base; junction bases outside the gene matches: 6. There are 18 residues in the CDR3.

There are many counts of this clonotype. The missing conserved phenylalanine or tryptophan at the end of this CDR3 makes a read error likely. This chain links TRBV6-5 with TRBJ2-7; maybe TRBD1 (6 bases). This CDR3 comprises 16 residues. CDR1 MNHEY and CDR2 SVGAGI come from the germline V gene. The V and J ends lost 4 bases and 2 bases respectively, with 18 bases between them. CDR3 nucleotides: TGTGCCAGCAGTTTGCGAGGGACAAACACGGCCTACGAGCAGTACCTC. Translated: CASSLRGTNTAYEQYL.

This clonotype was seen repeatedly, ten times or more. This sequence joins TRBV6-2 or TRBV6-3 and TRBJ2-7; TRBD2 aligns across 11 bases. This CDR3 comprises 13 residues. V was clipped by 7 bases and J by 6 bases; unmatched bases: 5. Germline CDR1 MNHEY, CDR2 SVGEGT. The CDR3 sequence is CASKLGTSGEQYF. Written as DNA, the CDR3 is TGTGCCAGCAAACTAGGGACTAGCGGCGAGCAGTACTTC.